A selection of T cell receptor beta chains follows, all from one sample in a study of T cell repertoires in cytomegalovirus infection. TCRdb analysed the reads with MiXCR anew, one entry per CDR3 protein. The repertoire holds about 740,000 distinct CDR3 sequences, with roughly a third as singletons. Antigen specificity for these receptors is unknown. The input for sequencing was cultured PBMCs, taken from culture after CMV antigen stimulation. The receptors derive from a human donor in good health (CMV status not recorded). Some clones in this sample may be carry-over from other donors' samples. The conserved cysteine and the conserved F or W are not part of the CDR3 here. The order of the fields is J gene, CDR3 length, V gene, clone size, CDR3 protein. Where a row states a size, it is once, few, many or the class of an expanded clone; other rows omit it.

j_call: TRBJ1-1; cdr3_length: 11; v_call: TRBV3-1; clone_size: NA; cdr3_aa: ASSANIQDEAF
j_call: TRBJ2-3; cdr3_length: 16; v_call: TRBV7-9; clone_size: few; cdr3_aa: ASSLKLFGRGATDTQY
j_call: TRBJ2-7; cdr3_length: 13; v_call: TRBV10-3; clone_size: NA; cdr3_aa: AISESRQLAGEQY
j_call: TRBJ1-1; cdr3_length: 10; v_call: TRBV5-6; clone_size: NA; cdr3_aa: ASSLIYTEAF
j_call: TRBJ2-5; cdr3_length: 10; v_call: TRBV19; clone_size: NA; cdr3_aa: ASTTGAGTQY
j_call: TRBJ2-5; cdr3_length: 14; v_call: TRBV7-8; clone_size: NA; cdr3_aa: ASSLTGQLIQETQY
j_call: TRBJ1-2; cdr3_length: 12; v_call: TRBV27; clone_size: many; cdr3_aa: ASSLGGTGEGYT
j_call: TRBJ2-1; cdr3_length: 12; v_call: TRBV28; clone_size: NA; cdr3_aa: ASTELDPYNEQF
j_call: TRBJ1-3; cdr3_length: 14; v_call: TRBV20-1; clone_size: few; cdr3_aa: SATPQGALRGNTIY
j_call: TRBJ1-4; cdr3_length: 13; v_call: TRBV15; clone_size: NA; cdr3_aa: ATSRAGVTNEKLF
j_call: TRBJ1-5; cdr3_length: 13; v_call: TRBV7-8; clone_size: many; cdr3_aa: ASSLGEYSNQPQH
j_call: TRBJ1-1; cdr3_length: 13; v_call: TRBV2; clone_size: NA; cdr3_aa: ASTIDRAMNTEAF
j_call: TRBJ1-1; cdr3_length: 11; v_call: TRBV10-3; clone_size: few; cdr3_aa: AINGQDNTEAF
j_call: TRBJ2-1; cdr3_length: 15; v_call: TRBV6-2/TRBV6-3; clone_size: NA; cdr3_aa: ASSYSGPAGVYNEQF
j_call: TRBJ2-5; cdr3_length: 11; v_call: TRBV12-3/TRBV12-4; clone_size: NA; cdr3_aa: ASSWAGQETQY
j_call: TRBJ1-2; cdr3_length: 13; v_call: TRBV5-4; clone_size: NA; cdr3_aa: ASSQGTGINYGYT